A single T cell receptor beta chain is shown here with its context. Its antigen is unknown. MiXCR, run by TCRdb on the reads, gives a single entry per CDR3 protein. The sample consists of fewer than 130,000 distinct CDR3 sequences, roughly two fifths of them appearing once. The sample originates from a study of T cell repertoires in cytomegalovirus infection. Whole-study context: Both CMV infection and a matching HLA type were indicated by public TCR beta signatures.

Germline V gives CDR1 SGHTA, CDR2 FQGTGA. The CDR3 is 15 amino acids. V dropped 4 bases and J dropped 5; count of bases not matched to a gene: 9. This specimen consisted of CD8+ T cells from cultured PBMCs, obtained from culture after CMV antigen stimulation. This sequence was found in a human donor in good health (CMV status not recorded). Some clones in this sample may be carry-over from other donors' samples. The gene calls are TRBV7-3 and TRBJ2-5; 8 nucleotides match TRBD2. As DNA, the CDR3 is TGTGCCAGCAGCTCGATTGGAGCTAGCGGGGAGACCCAGTACTTC. Its protein is CASSSIGASGETQYF.